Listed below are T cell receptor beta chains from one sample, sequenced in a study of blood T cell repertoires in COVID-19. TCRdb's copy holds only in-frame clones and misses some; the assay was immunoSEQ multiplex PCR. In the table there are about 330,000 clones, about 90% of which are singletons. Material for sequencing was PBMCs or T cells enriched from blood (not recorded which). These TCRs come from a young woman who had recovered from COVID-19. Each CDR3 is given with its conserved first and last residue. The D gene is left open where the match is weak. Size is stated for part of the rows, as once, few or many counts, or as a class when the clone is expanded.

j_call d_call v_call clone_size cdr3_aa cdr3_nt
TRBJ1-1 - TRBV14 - CASSQPGRDTEAFF TGTGCCAGCAGCCAACCGGGAAGGGATACTGAAGCTTTCTTT
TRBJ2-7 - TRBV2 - CASSDRITYEQYF TGTGCCAGCAGTGACAGGATTACCTACGAGCAGTACTTC
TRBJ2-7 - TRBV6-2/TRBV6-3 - CASSVTTTGTRTYEQYF TGTGCCAGCAGTGTTACAACCACCGGGACTCGCACCTACGAGCAGTACTTC
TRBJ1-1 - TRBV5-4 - CASSLPLGGRAAEAFF TGTGCCAGCAGCTTGCCTTTGGGGGGGCGAGCAGCTGAAGCTTTCTTT
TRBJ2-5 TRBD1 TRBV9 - CASSGTGHQETQYF TGTGCCAGCAGCGGGACAGGGCACCAAGAGACCCAGTACTTC
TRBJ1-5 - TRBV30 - CAWSAQGNQPQHF TGTGCCTGGAGCGCACAGGGAAATCAGCCCCAGCATTTT
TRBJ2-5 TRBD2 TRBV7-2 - CASSPGLAGGPQETQYF TGTGCCAGCAGCCCGGGACTAGCGGGGGGGCCCCAAGAGACCCAGTACTTC
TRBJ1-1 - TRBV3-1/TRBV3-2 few CASSHRGTSEAFF TGTGCCAGCAGCCATCGGGGTACGTCTGAAGCTTTCTTT
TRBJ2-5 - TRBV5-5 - CASSLGGSETQYF TGTGCCAGCAGCTTGGGGGGCTCGGAGACCCAGTACTTC
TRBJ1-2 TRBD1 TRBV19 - CASSTHRGLFWGYTF TGTGCCAGTAGTACCCACAGGGGGCTGTTTTGGGGCTACACCTTC
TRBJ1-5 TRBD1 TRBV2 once CASSPLAGGYQPQHF TGTGCCAGCAGCCCCCTTGCAGGGGGCTATCAGCCCCAGCATTTT
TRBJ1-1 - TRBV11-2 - CASSLDGTLNTEAFF TGTGCCAGCAGCTTAGATGGGACATTGAACACTGAAGCTTTCTTT
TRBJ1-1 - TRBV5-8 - CASSFERVRRAFF TGTGCCAGCAGCTTTGAGAGGGTTCGAAGGGCTTTCTTT
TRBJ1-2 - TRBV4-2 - CASSPEGEDGYTF TGTGCCAGCAGCCCTGAAGGGGAAGATGGCTACACCTTC
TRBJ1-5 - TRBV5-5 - CASSLLSNQPQHF TGTGCCAGCAGCTTACTCAGCAATCAGCCCCAGCATTTT
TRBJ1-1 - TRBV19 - CASSVSNRVVEAFF TGTGCCAGTAGTGTCTCTAACAGGGTTGTTGAAGCTTTCTTT
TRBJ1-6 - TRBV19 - CASSIQGSNSPLHF TGTGCCAGTAGTATTCAGGGTAGTAATTCACCCCTCCACTTT
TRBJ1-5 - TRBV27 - CASYPFGAGGQPQHF TGTGCCAGTTACCCTTTTGGGGCCGGTGGTCAGCCCCAGCATTTT
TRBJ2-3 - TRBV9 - CASSVTRSTDTQYF TGTGCCAGCAGCGTCACTCGGAGCACAGATACGCAGTATTTT
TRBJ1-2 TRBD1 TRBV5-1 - CASTSGQGRMGGYTF TGCGCCAGCACCTCCGGACAGGGCAGGATGGGAGGCTACACCTTC
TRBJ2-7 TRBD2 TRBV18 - CATAPISGDNSYEQYF TGTGCCACCGCCCCTATTAGCGGGGACAACTCCTACGAGCAGTACTTC
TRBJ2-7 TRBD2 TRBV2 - CASGRELNEQYF TGTGCCAGCGGGAGGGAACTGAACGAGCAGTACTTC
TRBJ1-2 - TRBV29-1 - CSVQRNYGYTF TGCAGCGTCCAGAGGAACTATGGCTACACCTTC
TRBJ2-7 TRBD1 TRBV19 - CASSTGQGIYYEQYF TGTGCCAGTAGTACTGGACAGGGGATTTACTACGAGCAGTACTTC
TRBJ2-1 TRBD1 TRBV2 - CASNTGGTYNEQFF TGTGCCAGCAATACAGGGGGAACCTACAATGAGCAGTTCTTC
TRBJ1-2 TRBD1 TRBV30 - CAWGQGAGGYTF TGTGCCTGGGGACAGGGGGCCGGCGGCTACACCTTC
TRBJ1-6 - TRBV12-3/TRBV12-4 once CASSLANGSPLHF TGTGCCAGCAGTTTAGCGAACGGGTCCCCCCTCCACTTT
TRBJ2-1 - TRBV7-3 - CASSATAGGGTYNEQFF TGTGCCAGCAGCGCAACTGCGGGCGGTGGGACCTACAATGAGCAGTTCTTC
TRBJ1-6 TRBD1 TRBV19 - CASSKGGAGSPLHF TGTGCCAGTAGTAAAGGGGGCGCGGGATCACCCCTCCACTTT
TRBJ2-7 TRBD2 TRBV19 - CASSMAGDYEQYF TGTGCCAGTAGTATGGCGGGGGACTACGAGCAGTACTTC